Below are 28 T cell receptor beta chains sequenced from a single sample in a study of regulatory T cells in long-lasting Graves disease. iRepertoire HTBI primers and Arm-PCR of CDR3 regions built TCR beta libraries. MiXCR, applied by TCRdb to the multiplex PCR reads, yields one record per CDR3 protein. The sample comprises hundreds of thousands of distinct CDR3 sequences, about 13% of which are singletons, and approximately 9.3% rests with the top ten. Time point in this sample: newly diagnosed GD, antithyroid drugs for less than 3 months. PBMC-derived RNA was used for the TCR library. This same sample was also taken into another study, of T cells in Graves' hyperthyroidism and ophthalmopathy.

The source material was peripheral blood mononuclear cells (PBMCs), sampled at new diagnosis, from a patient treated with antithyroid drugs. Source of these receptors: a young man with Graves disease.

This clonotype was picked up a small number of times. The chain uses TRBV7-9 and TRBJ1-2, with 12 nucleotides matching TRBD1. CDR1 SEHNR and CDR2 FQNEAQ come from the germline V gene (reference sequence). The length of the CDR3 is 15 residues. J was trimmed by 7 bases and V by 4 bases; bases with no gene match: 7. DNA of the CDR3: TGTGCCAGCAGCTATACCGGGACAGGGGGCCGTGGCTACACCTTC. It is translated as CASSYTGTGGRGYTF.

This clonotype was observed a few times. CDR3 protein: CSASRLGRANTGELFF. DNA for the CDR3: TGCAGTGCTAGTAGGTTGGGCCGGGCGAACACCGGGGAGCTGTTTTTT. V is TRBV20-1 and J is TRBJ2-2; unclear D gene. The germline V gene encodes CDR1 DFQATT and CDR2 SNEGSKA (reference sequence). The length of the CDR3 is 16 residues. V was shortened by 3 bases and J by 0 bases, with 14 bases between the two germline ends.

This clonotype was detected ten times or more. The chain uses TRBV7-2 and TRBJ1-2, with TRBD1 matching over 8 bases. The CDR3 has 15 residues. Germline V gene lookup returns CDR1 SGHTA and CDR2 FQGNSA. V lost 1 base, J lost 9 bases, and 10 bases stayed unmatched. CDR3 bases: TGTGCCAGCAGCTTAGGCCCCGACAGGGGAGTGCGCTACACCTTC. Amino acids: CASSLGPDRGVRYTF.

The V call is TRBV12-3 or TRBV12-4, the J call TRBJ1-2, with 9 bases fitting TRBD1. The CDR3 length is 17 residues. With 6 bases clipped from V and 0 bases from J, the junction kept 11 bases outside the gene matches. The CDR3 loop is CASRLRDRVFPNYGYTF. CDR3 DNA sequence: TGTGCCAGCAGACTCCGGGACAGGGTGTTCCCTAACTATGGCTACACCTTC.

There are many counts of this clonotype. The gene calls are TRBV7-3 and TRBJ2-1; 8 nucleotides align to TRBD1. Germline assignment: CDR1 SGHTA and CDR2 FQGTGA. J was trimmed by 3 bases and V by 3 bases; bases with no gene match: 4. The CDR3 runs to 15 residues. CDR3 sequence: CASSLDRENYNEQFF. The CDR3 DNA reads TGTGCCAGCAGCTTGGACAGGGAGAACTACAATGAGCAGTTCTTC.

Points on this clonotype: The likely explanation is a read error, given a far larger clone one base away. The CDR3 DNA is TGTGCCAGCAGTCAAATGGACGAGCAGTTCTTC. Translated, it gives CASSQMDEQFF. The chain employs TRBV2 and TRBJ2-1, with D uncertain. V dropped 5 bases and J dropped 10 bases, with 9 bases sitting between them. Germline V lookup: CDR1 SNHLY, CDR2 FYNNEI. CDR3 length: 11 amino acids.

This chain joins TRBV27 and TRBJ1-5; D is unresolved. CDR1 MNHEY and CDR2 SMNVEV come from the germline V gene (reference sequence). The CDR3 runs 16 residues. Between the trimmed V and J ends, which lost 6 bases and 5 bases, there was a span of 20 bases. The CDR3: CASSPWRQIVHQPQHF. DNA of the CDR3: TGTGCCAGCAGCCCTTGGCGGCAGATCGTCCATCAGCCCCAGCATTTT.

This chain uses TRBV20-1 with TRBJ1-2; D unresolved. Germline-derived CDR1 and CDR2 are DFQATT and SNEGSKA (reference sequence). Deletions cut 3 bases from V and 7 bases from J, with 9 bases between. This CDR3 has 11 amino acids. DNA of the CDR3: TGCAGTGCTAGGCCTGCTCGTGGCTACACCTTC. This encodes CSARPARGYTF.

This chain joins TRBV25-1 and TRBJ1-2; 8 bases match TRBD1. The J segment lost 2 bases and the V segment lost 4 bases, leaving 6 bases of the junction unmatched. There are 15 residues in the CDR3. Germline assignment: CDR1 MGHDK and CDR2 SYGVNS. As DNA, the CDR3 is TGTGCCAGCAGTGGACAACAGGGGGGAAACTATGGCTACACCTTC. It encodes CASSGQQGGNYGYTF.

The J gene is TRBJ2-7, the V gene TRBV4-1; 9 nucleotides align to TRBD1. Germline values: CDR1 MGHRA, CDR2 YSYEKL. Trimming cost V 4 bases and J 3 bases; bases outside gene matches: 4. The CDR3 spans 14 residues. Written as DNA, the CDR3 is TGCGCCAGCAGCCTTTCGGACAGGGGCTACGAGCAGTACTTC. Its protein product is CASSLSDRGYEQYF.

The chain employs TRBV5-8 and TRBJ2-1, with TRBD2 matching 9 bases. The CDR3 loop spans 15 amino acids. The junction had 8 bases not matched to a gene; V was cut back by 5 bases and J by 5 bases. CDR1 is SGHTS and CDR2 is YDEGEE in the germline V gene. CDR3 protein: CASREPGLAHNEQFF. CDR3 bases: TGTGCCAGCAGGGAACCGGGACTAGCCCACAATGAGCAGTTCTTC.

This clonotype has more than one count but fewer than ten. In DNA, the CDR3 is TGTGCCAGCACCCCCCGTGGGGGAGGTGGAAACACCATATATTTT. Translation gives CASTPRGGGGNTIYF. This sequence joins TRBV25-1 and TRBJ1-3; D may be TRBD1 (5 bases). V was trimmed by 7 bases and J by 3 bases, leaving 16 bases between them. The length of the CDR3 is 15 residues. The V gene's germline CDR1 is MGHDK and CDR2 SYGVNS.

This clonotype was recorded only once. A much larger clone differs by one base, so this may be a read error. V and J are TRBV6-5 and TRBJ2-5; 13 bases align to TRBD2. The CDR3 spans 16 residues. With V trimmed by 4 bases and J by 5 bases, 7 bases remained unmatched. Germline V gene lookup returns CDR1 MNHEY and CDR2 SVGAGI. In DNA, the CDR3 is TGTGCCAGCAGTTCTTCTGGGACTAGCGGGACGGAGACCCAGTACTTC. Its translation: CASSSSGTSGTETQYF.

This clonotype appeared many times. V is TRBV7-9 and J is TRBJ1-1; no definite D call. Between the trimmed V and J ends, which lost 2 bases and 4 bases, there was a span of 14 bases. The CDR3 consists of 15 residues. The germline V gene has CDR1 SEHNR and CDR2 FQNEAQ (reference sequence). CDR3 sequence reads: CASSLSSGGSTEAFF. The CDR3, as DNA: TGTGCCAGCAGCTTAAGCAGTGGAGGGAGCACTGAAGCTTTCTTT.

The CDR3, as DNA: TGCGCCAGCAGCCAAGTCGCTAGCTCCTACGAGCAGTACTTC. This codes for CASSQVASSYEQYF. The chain links TRBV4-1 to TRBJ2-7; D call uncertain. The CDR3 totals 14 residues. Germline V gene lookup returns CDR1 MGHRA and CDR2 YSYEKL. Trimming left V 1 base short and J 0 bases short, with 7 bases between.

In this sample, this clonotype turned up many times. The chain has TRBV10-3 and TRBJ2-7, with D unclear. Germline lookup yields CDR1 ENHRY and CDR2 SYGVKD. This CDR3 is 14 amino acids long. The CDR3 region has the DNA TGTGGAGCAAGCCCCGGGCCCTCCACACACGAGCAGTACTTC. Its translation: CGASPGPSTHEQYF.

The chain carries TRBV4-1 and TRBJ2-1; TRBD2 might be the D (5 bases). The CDR3 covers 15 residues. V shed 0 bases and J shed 3 bases, with 9 bases lying between them. The germline gives CDR1 MGHRA, CDR2 YSYEKL. As DNA, the CDR3 is TGCGCCAGCAGCCAAGAAGGACTGAGCTACAATGAGCAGTTCTTC. Translation gives CASSQEGLSYNEQFF.

This clonotype was counted ten times or more. The V gene is TRBV6-1, the J gene TRBJ1-2, with 11 nucleotides matching TRBD1. Germline trimming cut 0 bases from V and 5 bases from J; bases unmatched to any gene: 2. Per the germline V gene, CDR1 is MNHNS and CDR2 is SASEGT. The length of the CDR3 is 15 residues. The CDR3 DNA sequence: TGTGCCAGCAGTGAAGCGGGGACAGGGGGTTATGGCTACACCTTC. It translates to CASSEAGTGGYGYTF.

This clonotype came up many times. The rearrangement links TRBV20-1 to TRBJ2-7; TRBD2 is a possible D gene (5 bases). The V end lost 6 bases, the J end lost 0 bases, and 9 bases lay between the germline ends. Per germline, CDR1 DFQATT and CDR2 SNEGSKA (reference sequence). The CDR3 covers 12 residues. The CDR3 DNA is TGCAGTGCATTTCGGGACTCCTACGAGCAGTACTTC. The encoded protein is CSAFRDSYEQYF.

This clonotype was detected ten times or more. The rearrangement joins TRBV12-3 or TRBV12-4 to TRBJ2-6, with D possibly being TRBD1 (6 bases). V lost 8 bases and J lost 2, with 13 bases in between. This CDR3 spans 15 amino acids. CDR3 in DNA: TGTGCCAGCCGATCAGGGGACACTGGGGCCAACGTCCTGACTTTC. Encoded protein: CASRSGDTGANVLTF.

This clonotype came up many times. J is TRBJ1-4 and V is TRBV18; D not certain. Germline CDR1 KGHSH, CDR2 LQKENI. V was shortened by 6 bases and J by 8 bases, with 16 bases between the two germline ends. This CDR3 has 14 residues. The DNA for the CDR3 is TGTGCCAGCTCCCCTCAGGCAGCGGGCGAAAAACTGTTTTTT. It specifies CASSPQAAGEKLFF. Supplemented by reference TRBV18 and TRBJ1-4, the full variable domain reads NAGVMQNPRHLVRRRGQEARLRCSPMKGHSHVYWYRQLPEEGLKFMVYLQKENIIDESGMPKERFSAEFPKEGPSILRIQQVVRGDSAAYFCASSPQAAGEKLFFGSGTQLSVL.

This chain links TRBV7-9 with TRBJ2-1; TRBD1 matches 9 bases. In germline, CDR1 is SEHNR, CDR2 FQNEAQ (reference sequence). There are 16 residues in the CDR3. V lost 4 bases to trimming and J lost 7 bases; unmatched junction nucleotides: 11. The CDR3 DNA sequence: TGTGCCAGCAGCTCAAGCGGGGACAGGGATTGGAATGAGCAGTTCTTC. Translated: CASSSSGDRDWNEQFF. Full variable domain (rest looked up from reference TRBV7-9 and TRBJ2-1): DTGVSQNPRHKITKRGQNVTFRCDPISEHNRLYWYRQTLGQGPEFLTYFQNEAQLEKSRLLSDRFSAERPKGSFSTLEIQRTEQGDSAMYLCASSSSGDRDWNEQFFGPGTRLTVL.

This rearrangement joins TRBV9 to TRBJ2-1, with 12 bases that match TRBD1. With 5 bases clipped from V and 9 bases from J, the junction kept 6 bases outside the gene matches. Germline CDR1 reads SGDLS; CDR2 reads YYNGEE. The CDR3 sequence is 14 residues long. The CDR3 DNA sequence: TGTGCCAGCAGTGGGACAGGGGGCCCTGGTGAGCAGTTCTTC. Its translation: CASSGTGGPGEQFF.

Concerning this clonotype: Being one base from a much bigger clone, this may be a read error. The chain links TRBV19 to TRBJ2-7; 10 bases fit TRBD2. Germline CDR1 reads LNHDA; CDR2 reads SQIVND (reference sequence). The length of the CDR3 is 19 residues. The V and J ends lost 8 bases and 9 bases, in that order; junction bases with no gene match: 28. CDR3 sequence reads: CASPTSGTASLAGDHGQYF. CDR3 DNA: TGTGCCAGTCCAACTTCCGGGACAGCGAGCCTAGCGGGAGATCACGGGCAGTACTTC.

This clonotype was observed many times. The chain recombines TRBV28 with TRBJ2-7, with D unclear. Germline assignment: CDR1 MDHEN and CDR2 SYDVKM. CDR3 size: 11 residues. The V gene lost 5 bases and the J gene lost 4 bases, with 6 bases spanning the gap. The CDR3 DNA reads as TGTGCCAGCAGTAACCGGTACGAGCAGTACTTC. This encodes CASSNRYEQYF.

This clonotype has at least ten counts. The V gene is TRBV20-1, the J gene TRBJ1-1, with a weak D call TRBD1 (5 bases). The CDR3 contains 13 residues. CDR1 is DFQATT and CDR2 is SNEGSKA in the germline V gene (reference sequence). CDR3 loop: CSGRDERNTEAFF. CDR3 sequence (DNA): TGCAGCGGAAGGGACGAGAGAAACACTGAAGCTTTCTTT.

This clonotype was seen a handful of times. The chain employs TRBV25-1 and TRBJ1-2; D might be TRBD1 (5 bases). The CDR3 spans 15 residues. Germline V lookup: CDR1 MGHDK, CDR2 SYGVNS. V was trimmed by 4 bases and J by 4 bases, leaving 16 bases between them. The CDR3: CASSAQAIGTYGYTF. DNA for the CDR3: TGTGCCAGCAGTGCGCAGGCGATTGGGACCTATGGCTACACCTTC.

This clonotype was recorded a few times. V usage is TRBV9 and J usage is TRBJ2-2; D possibly uses TRBD1 or TRBD2 (6 bases each). The CDR3 has 15 residues. Per the germline V gene, CDR1 is SGDLS and CDR2 is YYNGEE. The V and J ends lost 0 bases and 4 bases respectively, with 10 bases between them. The CDR3 DNA reads TGTGCCAGCAGCGTAGGGGGGGCAAGCACCGGGGAGCTGTTTTTT. Its protein is CASSVGGASTGELFF.